This T cell receptor beta chain came from a study of T-cell reconstitution after alpha-beta-depleted transplantation in children. With V trimmed by 0 bases and J by 8 bases, 8 bases remained unmatched. CDR1 and CDR2 (germline): SGHRS, YFSETQ. CDR3 length: 15 residues. This sample's TCRbeta library carried unique molecular identifier barcodes. TCRdb reanalysed the PCR reads using MiXCR and keeps one entry per CDR3 protein. The sample contains 170,000 or so distinct CDR3 sequences, more than 6.5% of which appear only once. This clonotype appeared many times. Source: PBMCs from the stem cell graft donor, taken from the stem cell graft. The rearrangement links TRBV5-1 to TRBJ2-3; 8 bases line up with TRBD1. The receptor was isolated from a human donor who donated a stem cell graft to a child with Wiskott-Aldrich syndrome. CDR3 region: CASSLVGQGVATQYF. CDR3 in DNA: TGCGCCAGCAGCTTGGTCGGACAGGGTGTTGCTACGCAGTATTTT.